The sequence of this T cell receptor beta chain was determined in a study of blood T cells in healthy people across ages. About the study: Capturing about one barcoded beta molecule per two T cells was achieved by template switching.

Sample-barcoded 5' priming and a J-beta primer mix drove a second PCR of about 7 to 12 cycles. TCRdb redid the calling of the 5' RACE reads with MiXCR, one entry per CDR3 protein. Among about 1.7 million distinct CDR3 sequences listed, roughly 30% were seen once. The V end was cut by 7 bases, the J end by 6 bases, with 13 bases between. The CDR3 consists of 13 residues. Germline assignment: CDR1 KGHDR and CDR2 SFDVKD. This clonotype was sampled from a woman aged 25-40 years in good health. This chain uses TRBV24-1 with TRBJ2-3; tentative D call: TRBD2 (5 bases). The material sequenced was blood. DNA for the CDR3: TGTGCCACCAGGGAACCGATAGCGGATACGCAGTATTTT. It translates to CATREPIADTQYF.